This T cell receptor beta chain was documented in a study of blood T cell repertoires in COVID-19. As for the study in general: Specimens from acute and convalescent COVID-19 originated in the United States, Italy and Spain.

Germline V gene lookup returns CDR1 SNHLY and CDR2 FYNNEI. Trimming at V came to 8 bases and at J to 8 bases, leaving 13 bases not matched to a gene. This CDR3 contains 15 residues. Profiling relied on immunoSEQ multiplex PCR, and the TCRdb table lists in-frame clones only, not all of them. The repertoire has about 330,000 clones, 87% of them found once; the top ten carry about 5%. Participants, roughly 18 to 90 years old, spanned some 23 US areas. Cohort 3 donors were reported recovered after two negative PCRs, clearance, or symptom resolution. The TCR originated in a woman aged 25 to 39 who had recovered from COVID-19. This rearrangement joins TRBV2 to TRBJ1-2; 11 bases are a match to TRBD1. Material for sequencing was PBMCs or T cells enriched from blood (not recorded which). CDR3 in amino acids: CASFGFGQGAEGYTF. The CDR3, as DNA: TGTGCCAGCTTCGGTTTCGGACAGGGGGCGGAAGGCTACACCTTC.